This T cell receptor (beta chain) was sequenced in a study of human T cells and chemical hapten exposure. Study-level information: The patient population, which was mostly female, had alopecia areata, totalis or universalis.

Sample time point: patch test 3, about 24 weeks after DPC sensitization. Noted treatment: therapeutic diphenylcyclopropenone sensitization with weekly scalp DPC. Unique molecular identifiers were attached to individual cDNA molecules during library preparation. Using its own MiXCR run on the RACE reads, TCRdb lists one record per CDR3 protein. This table has about 84,000 distinct CDR3 sequences, 11% appearing once. The germline CDR1 and CDR2 sequences are SGHDN and FVKESK. The length of the CDR3 is 14 residues. Trimming cost V 0 bases and J 6 bases, with 9 bases left between them. This clonotype has at least ten counts.

Sequenced here: whole blood, sampled in connection with sensitization to the hapten diphenylcyclopropenone (DPC). This clonotype originated in a woman in her 50s with alopecia areata. Some clones in this sample may be carry-over from other donors' samples. The genes are TRBV14 and TRBJ2-1; D gene unclear. The chain's CDR3 is CASSQDPLVNEQFF. DNA of the CDR3: TGTGCCAGCAGCCAAGATCCCCTAGTCAATGAGCAGTTCTTC.